The 3 T cell receptor beta chains below come from one sample, sequenced in a study of breast tumors, draining lymph nodes, adjacent tissues. Breast cancer patients provided tissue from their axillary draining lymph nodes. In TCRdb, the multiplex PCR reads were re-called with MiXCR into one record per CDR3 protein. This table holds about 180,000 distinct CDR3 sequences, around a third found once. The source material was axillary lymph node tissue. Receptor source: a female donor with breast cancer. Some clones in this sample may be carry-over from other donors' samples.

This chain joins TRBV7-2 and TRBJ2-1; 9 nucleotides agree with TRBD1. The CDR3 contains 16 residues. Germline CDR1 is SGHTA and CDR2 is FQGNSA. After removal of 3 bases from V and 5 bases from J, the junction contained 8 bases not matched to a gene. This chain's CDR3 is CASSFYTGTGHNEQFF. The CDR3 nucleotides are TGTGCCAGCAGCTTCTATACCGGGACAGGGCACAATGAGCAGTTCTTC.

This clonotype came up many times. The chain carries TRBV7-2 and TRBJ2-1; D tentatively reads TRBD1 or TRBD2 (5 bases each). CDR1 is SGHTA, CDR2 FQGNSA, per germline. Trimming shortened V by 4 bases and J by 4 bases, and 14 bases separated the two germline ends. The CDR3 loop spans 15 amino acids. In DNA form, the CDR3 reads TGTGCCAGCAGCTCCCCGGGACGGCTATACAATGAGCAGTTCTTC. Amino acids: CASSSPGRLYNEQFF.

The chain carries TRBV6-1 and TRBJ1-5; maybe TRBD1 (5 bases). CDR3 length equals 15 residues. In germline, CDR1 is MNHNS, CDR2 SASEGT. V lost 7 bases to trimming and J lost 5 bases, with 18 bases between them. The chain's CDR3 is CASKSGAQFYQPQHF. As DNA, the CDR3 is TGTGCCAGCAAATCCGGGGCACAGTTTTATCAGCCCCAGCATTTT.